The rows below give T cell receptor beta chains drawn from one sample of a study of blood T cell repertoires in COVID-19. Here immunoSEQ multiplex PCR was the method, and the copy in TCRdb shows in-frame clones only, minus some. The sample has 200,000 to 300,000 clones, about 82% seen once; the top ten hold over 2%. Sequencing used PBMCs or T cells enriched from blood (not recorded which). The origin of the receptors is a woman between 50 and 59 years old who had recovered from COVID-19. CDR3s include the opening cysteine and the closing phenylalanine or tryptophan. Fields, in order: D gene, J gene, V gene, clone size, CDR3 protein, CDR3 DNA. The D gene is left open where the match is weak. Part of the rows lack a size; the others show once, few, many or a class for expanded clones.

. TRBJ2-7 TRBV4-1 once CASSKRAGGYEQYF TGCGCCAGCAGCAAGCGGGCAGGGGGTTACGAGCAGTACTTC
. TRBJ1-4 TRBV28 . CASESGEEKLFF TGTGCCAGCGAATCCGGAGAGGAAAAACTGTTTTTT
. TRBJ1-2 TRBV10-3 . CAISTGPQYGYTF TGTGCCATCAGTACAGGGCCTCAATATGGCTACACCTTC
TRBD1 TRBJ1-1 TRBV18 . CASSPPTGRVNTEAFF TGTGCCAGCTCACCCCCGACAGGGAGAGTGAACACTGAAGCTTTCTTT
TRBD1 TRBJ1-5 TRBV4-1 . CASSQVRGQGPLGQPQHF TGCGCCAGCAGCCAAGTGAGGGGACAGGGGCCCCTGGGTCAGCCCCAGCATTTT
TRBD1 TRBJ2-3 TRBV9 . CASSNTGGPDTQYF TGTGCCAGCAGCAACACAGGGGGCCCAGATACGCAGTATTTT
. TRBJ2-1 TRBV6-5 . CASSYLGLFNEQFF TGTGCCAGCAGTTACTTGGGACTTTTCAATGAGCAGTTCTTC
TRBD1 TRBJ2-1 TRBV19 . CASNLGTGGFNEQFF TGTGCCAGTAACCTCGGGACAGGGGGCTTCAATGAGCAGTTCTTC
. TRBJ2-4 TRBV30 . CAWRKPAGPRAKNIQYF TGTGCCTGGAGAAAGCCGGCGGGGCCTAGAGCCAAAAACATTCAGTACTTC
TRBD1 TRBJ1-1 TRBV11-3 once CASSPRGTGGAPNTEAFF TGTGCCAGCAGCCCCCGAGGGACAGGGGGCGCCCCGAACACTGAAGCTTTCTTT
. TRBJ1-1 TRBV6-4 . CASSASGLSEAFF TGTGCCAGCAGTGCCTCGGGGCTTTCTGAAGCTTTCTTT
. TRBJ1-1 TRBV10-3 . CAISDRNTEAFF TGTGCCATCAGCGACAGGAACACTGAAGCTTTCTTT
TRBD1 TRBJ1-2 TRBV11-3 . CASSLGNPTGISPYGYTF TGTGCCAGCAGCTTAGGGAATCCGACAGGGATCTCCCCCTATGGCTACACCTTC
. TRBJ2-7 TRBV19 . CASSEGTLTYEQYF TGTGCCAGTAGTGAAGGGACTCTTACCTACGAGCAGTACTTC
. TRBJ2-7 TRBV7-2 . CASSFGILAGTYEQYF TGTGCCAGCAGCTTTGGGATACTAGCAGGGACCTACGAGCAGTACTTC
TRBD1 TRBJ1-6 TRBV10-3 . CATGTGVIESPLHF TGTGCCACCGGGACAGGGGTGATAGAATCACCCCTCCACTTT
TRBD1 TRBJ2-7 TRBV5-1 . CASSWDREAYEQYF TGCGCCAGCAGCTGGGACAGGGAGGCCTACGAGCAGTACTTC
. TRBJ2-5 TRBV3-1/TRBV3-2 . CASSQDARSETQYF TGTGCCAGCAGCCAAGATGCTAGATCGGAGACCCAGTACTTC
TRBD1 TRBJ1-5 TRBV28 . CASSPTKGQSQPQHF TGTGCCAGCAGTCCGACTAAGGGACAGAGTCAGCCCCAGCATTTT
. TRBJ1-2 TRBV6-2/TRBV6-3 few CASSWTVSYGYTF TGTGCCAGCAGCTGGACAGTAAGCTATGGCTACACCTTC
TRBD1 TRBJ2-3 TRBV2 . CASSGRTGSTDTQYF TGTGCCAGCAGCGGTCGGACAGGGAGCACAGATACGCAGTATTTT
. TRBJ2-2 TRBV5-3 . CARSLSAYGGELFF TGTGCCAGAAGCTTGAGTGCGTACGGCGGGGAGCTGTTTTTT
. TRBJ1-3 TRBV11-2 . CASSFLSRGLLTGNTIYF TGTGCCAGCAGCTTTCTAAGTCGGGGACTTTTAACTGGAAACACCATATATTTT
. TRBJ1-4 TRBV18 . CASSPFQTGEKLFF TGTGCCAGCTCACCATTCCAGACGGGTGAAAAACTGTTTTTT
TRBD1 TRBJ1-2 TRBV24-1 few CAAREDGTGVDGGYTF TGTGCCGCCCGGGAGGATGGGACAGGGGTAGACGGAGGCTACACCTTC
TRBD2 TRBJ2-2 TRBV18 . CASSPRLAGALMGGELFF TGTGCCAGCTCACCGAGACTAGCGGGGGCACTCATGGGCGGGGAGCTGTTTTTT
. TRBJ2-1 TRBV4-1 . CASSRQTRNNEQFF TGCGCCAGCAGCCGACAAACCCGAAACAATGAGCAGTTCTTC
TRBD2 TRBJ2-2 TRBV6-2/TRBV6-3 . CASSPPTSGSGWTGELFF TGTGCCAGCAGTCCACCGACTAGCGGGAGCGGGTGGACCGGGGAGCTGTTTTTT
TRBD1 TRBJ1-1 TRBV10-3 . CAIGDRPNTEAFF TGTGCCATCGGGGACAGACCGAACACTGAAGCTTTCTTT
TRBD1 TRBJ1-6 TRBV7-2 once CASSSDRGNSPLHF TGTGCCAGCAGCTCGGACAGGGGGAATTCACCCCTCCACTTT
TRBD1 TRBJ1-1 TRBV5-4 . CASSLDLLGQGGEAFF TGTGCCAGCAGCTTGGATCTCTTGGGACAGGGAGGTGAAGCTTTCTTT
TRBD1 TRBJ1-2 TRBV7-9 . CASSPGQAPRYYGYTF TGTGCCAGCAGCCCCGGACAGGCCCCGCGCTACTATGGCTACACCTTC
. TRBJ1-6 TRBV7-9 . CASSPDRNNSPLHF TGTGCCAGCAGCCCCGACAGAAATAATTCACCCCTCCACTTT
. TRBJ2-2 TRBV5-5 . CASSFGASGELFF TGTGCCAGCAGCTTTGGGGCATCCGGGGAGCTGTTTTTT
. TRBJ2-2 TRBV7-2 . CASSTRQGTNTGELFF TGTGCCAGCAGCACACGGCAGGGGACAAACACCGGGGAGCTGTTTTTT
. TRBJ2-1 TRBV2 few CASRRQASSYNEQFF TGTGCCAGCAGGCGACAGGCTAGCTCCTACAATGAGCAGTTCTTC
. TRBJ1-5 TRBV6-5 once CASSRRQDQPQHF TGTGCCAGCAGCAGAAGACAGGATCAGCCCCAGCATTTT
TRBD1 TRBJ1-1 TRBV14 . CASSTRQGYYTEAFF TGTGCCAGCAGCACCCGACAGGGTTATTACACTGAAGCTTTCTTT
. TRBJ1-6 TRBV18 . CASSPRRDSPLHF TGTGCCAGCTCACCACGCAGGGATTCACCCCTCCACTTT
. TRBJ1-2 TRBV6-2/TRBV6-3 . CASSFWTDGYTF TGTGCCAGCAGTTTCTGGACAGATGGCTACACCTTC
. TRBJ2-5 TRBV7-3 . CASSLGGSETQYF TGTGCCAGCAGCTTGGGGGGTTCCGAGACCCAGTACTTC
TRBD1 TRBJ1-4 TRBV7-2 . CASSFKGGGQVLFF TGTGCCAGCAGCTTCAAAGGGGGGGGACAGGTATTATTTTTT
. TRBJ1-5 TRBV6-5 . CASSTGLQPQHF TGTGCCAGCAGCACAGGGTTGCAGCCCCAGCATTTT
TRBD2 TRBJ2-1 TRBV5-1 . CASSLTSGIDEQFF TGCGCCAGCAGCCTGACTAGCGGGATCGATGAGCAGTTCTTC
. TRBJ1-2 TRBV7-2 . CASSFKAWVVQGGYGYTF TGTGCCAGCAGCTTTAAGGCCTGGGTGGTTCAGGGCGGCTATGGCTACACCTTC
. TRBJ1-1 TRBV7-3 few CASSLTGGGTEAFF TGTGCCAGCAGCTTAACTGGGGGAGGGACTGAAGCTTTCTTT
. TRBJ1-2 TRBV9 . CASSVDAGALSGYTF TGTGCCAGCAGCGTAGACGCAGGGGCGCTTTCTGGCTACACCTTC
TRBD1 TRBJ1-4 TRBV30 . CAWSRGQGNEKLFF TGTGCCTGGAGTAGGGGACAGGGGAATGAAAAACTGTTTTTT
. TRBJ2-7 TRBV5-1 . CASSALGGRSSYEQYF TGCGCCAGCTCCGCATTAGGGGGAAGAAGCTCCTACGAGCAGTACTTC
TRBD1 TRBJ2-2 TRBV5-8 . CAVPPDRETGELFF TGTGCCGTCCCCCCGGACAGGGAGACCGGGGAGCTGTTTTTT
TRBD2 TRBJ2-1 TRBV7-2 few CASEKASGIFEQFF TGTGCCAGCGAGAAGGCTAGCGGGATTTTTGAGCAGTTCTTC
TRBD1 TRBJ1-2 TRBV28 . CASSLGARTGYGYTF TGTGCCAGCAGTTTAGGGGCCAGGACAGGGTATGGCTACACCTTC
. TRBJ1-6 TRBV7-8 . CASTSVEYNSPLHF TGTGCCAGCACCTCGGTCGAATATAATTCACCCCTCCACTTT
. TRBJ2-7 TRBV28 . CASRTSYEQYF TGTGCCAGCAGGACTTCCTACGAGCAGTACTTC
. TRBJ2-5 TRBV19 once CASSIGLVPMETQYF TGTGCCAGTAGTATAGGGCTAGTTCCGATGGAGACCCAGTACTTC